This T cell receptor beta chain was sequenced during a study of T cells in Graves' hyperthyroidism and ophthalmopathy. Overall study findings and caveats: Clonotypes that were expanded in thyroid above 0.001 mostly appeared in blood too.

Diagnosing involved the use of clinical symptoms, serum thyroxine and TRAb, thyroid ultrasound and orbital computed tomography. It was RNA transcripts that yielded the amplified TCR beta CDR3 regions. TCR CDR3 regions were first amplified by RT-PCR with HTBI primers. TCRdb re-called the multiplex PCR reads with MiXCR, one entry per CDR3 protein. Of under 300,000 distinct CDR3 sequences in the sample, about 20% were seen once. CDR3 length: 14 amino acids. Trimming stripped 3 bases from V and 5 bases from J, with 14 bases between. Germline V gene sequence: CDR1 MDHEN, CDR2 SYDVKM. This clonotype was observed many times. Its target is unknown.

The sequence was collected from a man under 40 with Graves' ophthalmopathy. The rearrangement links TRBV28 to TRBJ2-7, with a possible D match to TRBD2 (5 bases). The sample comprised blood. Written as DNA, the CDR3 is TGTGCCAGCAGTTTGTCCCCAGCGGACCACGAGCAGTACTTC. It specifies CASSLSPADHEQYF.